Each of the 24 T cell receptor beta chains below was sequenced from the same sample in a study of shared clonotypes between healthy human individuals. Using immunoSEQ multiplex PCR, the repertoire was profiled, and TCRdb retains in-frame clones only, with some absent. The repertoire holds 490,000 or so clones, with 79% as singletons. The sample taken for sequencing was PBMCs. These receptor sequences come from a woman aged 40 to 50 in good health. Some clones in this sample may be carry-over from other donors' samples.

This chain joins TRBV5-1 and TRBJ2-7, with 12 bases fitting TRBD2. Germline V gene sequence: CDR1 SGHRS, CDR2 YFSETQ. CDR3 length: 16 amino acids. V lost 3 bases to trimming and J lost 1 base; unmatched junction nucleotides: 5. The CDR3 region is CASSSRTSGDSYEQYF. The CDR3 DNA reads TGCGCCAGCAGCTCCCGGACTAGCGGGGATTCCTACGAGCAGTACTTC.

The genes are TRBV7-3 and TRBJ2-3; 10 nucleotides match TRBD2. CDR3 length: 15 amino acids. Per germline, CDR1 SGHTA and CDR2 FQGTGA. V gave up 5 bases and J gave up 6 bases; unmatched junction bases: 8. The CDR3 sequence is CASSATSGSEDTQYF. Written as DNA, the CDR3 is TGTGCCAGCAGCGCGACTAGCGGGTCCGAGGATACGCAGTATTTT.

This clone occurred a few times. The chain links TRBV30 to TRBJ1-4, with D unresolved. V lost 1 base and J lost 8, with 11 bases in between. Germline V gives CDR1 GTSNPN, CDR2 SVGIG (reference sequence). The CDR3 is 13 amino acids. CDR3 bases: TGTGCCTGGAGTGGAGGGTGGGGAGAAAAACTGTTTTTT. Protein product: CAWSGGWGEKLFF.

Notes on this clone: A far larger clone is just one base off, so this is likely a read error. The same CDR3 also results from other DNA sequences found in this sample. V and J are TRBV29-1 and TRBJ1-2; the match to TRBD1 covers 7 bases. CDR3 length: 12 amino acids. Looked up from germline, CDR1 is SQVTM and CDR2 is ANQGSEA. The DNA for the CDR3 is TGCAGTGCCCAGGGGGGGATCTATGGCTACACCTTC. Translating gives CSAQGGIYGYTF. Combining the CDR3 with reference TRBV29-1 and TRBJ1-2 gives the whole variable domain SAVISQKPSRDICQRGTSLTIQCQVDSQVTMMFWYRQQPGQSLTLIATANQGSEATYESGFVIDKFPISRPNLTFSTLTVSNMSPEDSSIYLCSAQGGIYGYTFGSGTRLTVV.

V is TRBV10-3 and J is TRBJ1-1; TRBD1 aligns across 8 bases. The CDR3 sequence is 14 residues long. V was clipped by 6 bases and J by 0 bases; unmatched bases: 3. Looked up from germline, CDR1 is ENHRY and CDR2 is SYGVKD. The DNA for the CDR3 is TGTGCCATCAGCGACAGGGGACTGAACACTGAAGCTTTCTTT. Encoded protein: CAISDRGLNTEAFF.

The J gene is TRBJ1-1, the V gene TRBV2; perhaps TRBD1 as D (6 bases). Trimming stripped 4 bases from V and 3 bases from J, with 15 bases between. The CDR3 is 15 residues long. Germline CDR1 SNHLY, CDR2 FYNNEI. CDR3 protein: CASSGTVLGYTEAFF. CDR3 sequence (DNA): TGTGCCAGCAGTGGGACAGTGCTGGGCTACACTGAAGCTTTCTTT.

Written as DNA, the CDR3 is TGTGCCAGCAGCCCAGGGGCAACTAATGAAAAACTGTTTTTT. Translating it yields CASSPGATNEKLFF. The genes are TRBV28 and TRBJ1-4; TRBD1 is a possible D gene (6 bases). CDR1 and CDR2 (germline): MDHEN, SYDVKM. V was trimmed by 6 bases and J by 0 bases, leaving 8 bases between them. The CDR3 has 14 amino acids.

This clone was observed a handful of times. The V call is TRBV19, the J call TRBJ1-6, with 7 bases identical to TRBD1. The trim removed 5 bases at V and 7 bases at J, leaving 2 bases unmatched. Germline V gives CDR1 LNHDA, CDR2 SQIVND (reference sequence). CDR3 length: 13 amino acids. This chain's CDR3 is CASSPGGNSPLHF. CDR3 nucleotide sequence: TGTGCCAGTAGTCCAGGGGGGAATTCACCCCTCCACTTT.

J is TRBJ1-2 and V is TRBV5-4; TRBD1 matches at 8 bases. V was clipped by 4 bases and J by 6 bases; unmatched bases: 8. This CDR3 has 14 amino acids. CDR1 and CDR2 from the germline V gene are SGHNT and YYREEE (reference sequence). The CDR3 nucleotides are TGTGCCAGCAGCAGTCCCGGGACAGGCGATGGCTACACCTTC. Its protein is CASSSPGTGDGYTF. Full variable domain (remainder filled in from reference TRBV5-4 and TRBJ1-2): ETGVTQSPTHLIKTRGQQVTLRCSSQSGHNTVSWYQQALGQGPQFIFQYYREEENGRGNFPPRFSGLQFPNYSSELNVNALELDDSALYLCASSSPGTGDGYTFGSGTRLTVV.

The chain is built from TRBV20-1 and TRBJ2-5; weak D call: TRBD2 (6 bases). The V and J ends lost 6 bases and 7 bases respectively, with 12 bases between them. The CDR3 runs 11 residues. Germline V lookup: CDR1 DFQATT, CDR2 SNEGSKA (reference sequence). The CDR3 DNA follows: TGCAGTGCCAGGACTACGGCGACCCAGTACTTC. Translating gives CSARTTATQYF.

The V call is TRBV28, the J call TRBJ1-1; D gene ambiguous. This CDR3 is 16 amino acids long. Germline-derived CDR1 and CDR2 are MDHEN and SYDVKM. V lost 3 bases and J 4 bases, leaving 18 bases between the germline ends. The CDR3 bases are TGTGCCAGCAGTTTGTCCCTTGGGCCGACGGGCACTGAAGCTTTCTTT. Translated: CASSLSLGPTGTEAFF.

This clone was recorded only once. The V and J genes are TRBV6-5 and TRBJ2-7; tentative D call: TRBD2 (5 bases). V lost 5 bases, J lost 9 bases, and 17 bases lay in between. The CDR3 spans 13 residues. Germline CDR1 reads MNHEY; CDR2 reads SVGAGI. The CDR3 reads CASSRGMTSLQYF. The CDR3 coding sequence is TGTGCCAGCAGTAGAGGGATGACGAGCTTGCAGTACTTC.

This clone was seen repeatedly, ten times or more. V is TRBV2 and J is TRBJ1-5, with D uncertain. The germline gives CDR1 SNHLY, CDR2 FYNNEI. V was cut by 4 bases and J by 4 bases, with 8 bases left in between. The CDR3 totals 13 residues. Written as DNA, the CDR3 is TGTGCCAGCAGTGGTGAGGTGAATCAGCCCCAGCATTTT. Translated, it gives CASSGEVNQPQHF.

The J gene is TRBJ2-3, the V gene TRBV10-3; possibly TRBD2 for D (6 bases). Germline V lookup: CDR1 ENHRY, CDR2 SYGVKD. The CDR3 sequence is 12 residues long. The V end was cut by 8 bases, the J end by 5 bases, with 11 bases between. CDR3 protein: CAIRGVGDTQYF. As DNA, the CDR3 is TGTGCCATCCGCGGGGTCGGAGATACGCAGTATTTT.

The chain combines TRBV19 with TRBJ2-2; the D is unclear. The length of the CDR3 is 15 residues. Germline V CDR1 and CDR2: LNHDA, SQIVND (reference sequence). Trimming shortened V by 3 bases and J by 0 bases, and 8 bases separated the two germline ends. The CDR3 reads CASSITHANTGELFF. CDR3 sequence (DNA): TGTGCCAGTAGTATCACGCATGCGAACACCGGGGAGCTGTTTTTT.

The CDR3 coding sequence is TGTGCCAGTAGTCAGTACCGGGACACCGACGCCTGGGGCTACACCTTC. Its protein is CASSQYRDTDAWGYTF. The V call is TRBV19, the J call TRBJ1-2, with D possibly TRBD1 on 6 matching bases. Trimming left V 5 bases short and J 8 bases short, with 24 bases between. There are 16 residues in the CDR3. Germline CDR1 reads LNHDA; CDR2 reads SQIVND (reference sequence).

The rearrangement joins TRBV18 to TRBJ2-7; D gene unclear. V lost 0 bases to trimming and J lost 5 bases, with 11 bases between them. The CDR3 spans 14 residues. CDR1 and CDR2 (germline): KGHSH, LQKENI. The CDR3 bases are TGTGCCAGCTCACCACCGTCGAGGTCCCACGAGCAGTACTTC. Translated: CASSPPSRSHEQYF.

The V gene is TRBV10-3, the J gene TRBJ2-7; TRBD2 aligns across 9 bases. This CDR3 contains 14 residues. V was clipped by 3 bases and J by 6 bases; unmatched bases: 6. Germline CDR1 ENHRY, CDR2 SYGVKD. This CDR3 reads CAISDVGLASEQYF. For the CDR3, the DNA is TGTGCCATCAGTGATGTAGGACTAGCGTCCGAGCAGTACTTC.

The chain has TRBV27 and TRBJ1-5, with TRBD1 matching over 8 bases. V was clipped by 3 bases and J by 5 bases; unmatched bases: 3. The germline gives CDR1 MNHEY, CDR2 SMNVEV (reference sequence). The CDR3 is made up of 14 amino acids. CDR3: CASSFRTGYQPQHF. The DNA of the CDR3 is TGTGCCAGCAGTTTTCGGACAGGGTATCAGCCCCAGCATTTT.

The chain couples TRBV19 to TRBJ1-1; 7 bases agree with TRBD1. The V gene's germline CDR1 is LNHDA and CDR2 SQIVND (reference sequence). The CDR3 covers 13 residues. The V gene end was trimmed by 3 bases and the J gene end by 3 bases; junction bases not matched to a gene: 1. CDR3 DNA: TGTGCCAGTAGTATTGACAGGGACACTGAAGCTTTCTTT. Its translation is CASSIDRDTEAFF.

This chain links TRBV10-2 with TRBJ1-2; maybe TRBD1 (6 bases). CDR3 length: 13 amino acids. Germline V gives CDR1 WSHSY, CDR2 SAAADI. The V end was cut by 3 bases, the J end by 2 bases, with 7 bases between. CDR3 DNA sequence: TGCGCCAGCAGTGATGACAGGAACTATGGCTACACCTTC. This encodes CASSDDRNYGYTF.

The chain recombines TRBV11-2 with TRBJ2-7; 7 bases line up with TRBD1. Germline CDR1 is SGHAT and CDR2 is FQNNGV. Losses at the gene ends were 6 bases for V and 6 bases for J; bases not matched to a gene: 11. The length of the CDR3 is 14 residues. Here the CDR3 reads CASSSIRGYGEQYF. The CDR3 bases are TGTGCCAGCAGTTCTATCAGGGGGTACGGCGAGCAGTACTTC.

The chain is built from TRBV12-5 and TRBJ2-3; maybe TRBD1 (6 bases). CDR1 is LGHNT and CDR2 is FRNRAP in the germline V gene. CDR3 length: 17 amino acids. Between the trimmed V and J ends, which lost 2 bases and 5 bases, there was a span of 20 bases. The CDR3 DNA follows: TGTGCTAGTGGTTTGAACGACAGGAGATTTTCGGAAGATACGCAGTATTTT. It codes for CASGLNDRRFSEDTQYF.

The gene calls are TRBV29-1 and TRBJ2-3; tentatively, D is TRBD1 (6 bases). V lost 7 bases, J lost 0 bases, and 20 bases lay in between. The CDR3 loop spans 16 amino acids. CDR1 is SQVTM and CDR2 is ANQGSEA in the germline V gene. CDR3 in amino acids: CSGGTIGSTSTDTQYF. The CDR3 nucleotides are TGCAGCGGAGGGACAATCGGGTCCACTAGCACAGATACGCAGTATTTT.